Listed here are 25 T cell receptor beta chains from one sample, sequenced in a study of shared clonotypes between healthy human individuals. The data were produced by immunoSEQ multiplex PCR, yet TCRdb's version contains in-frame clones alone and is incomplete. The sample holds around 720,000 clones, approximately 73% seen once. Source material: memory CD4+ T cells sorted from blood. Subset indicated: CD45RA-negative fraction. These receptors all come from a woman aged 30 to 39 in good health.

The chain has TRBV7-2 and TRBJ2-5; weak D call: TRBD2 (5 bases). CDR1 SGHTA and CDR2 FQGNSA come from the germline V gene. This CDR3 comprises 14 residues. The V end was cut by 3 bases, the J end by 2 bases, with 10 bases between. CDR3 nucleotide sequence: TGTGCCAGCAGCTTGAGGGAGTCTCAAGAGACCCAGTACTTC. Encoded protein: CASSLRESQETQYF.

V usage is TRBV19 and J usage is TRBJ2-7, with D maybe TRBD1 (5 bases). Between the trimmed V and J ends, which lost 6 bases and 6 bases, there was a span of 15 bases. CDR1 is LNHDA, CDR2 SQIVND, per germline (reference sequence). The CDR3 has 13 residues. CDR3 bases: TGTGCCAGTAGGGCCAAGAACCAGGGCGAGCAGTACTTC. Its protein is CASRAKNQGEQYF.

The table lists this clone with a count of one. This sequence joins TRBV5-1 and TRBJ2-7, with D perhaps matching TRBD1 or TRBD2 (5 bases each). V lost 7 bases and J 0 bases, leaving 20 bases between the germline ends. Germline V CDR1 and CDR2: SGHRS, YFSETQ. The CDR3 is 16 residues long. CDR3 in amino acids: CASSPGTWESSYEQYF. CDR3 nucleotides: TGCGCCAGCTCCCCTGGGACGTGGGAGAGCTCCTACGAGCAGTACTTC.

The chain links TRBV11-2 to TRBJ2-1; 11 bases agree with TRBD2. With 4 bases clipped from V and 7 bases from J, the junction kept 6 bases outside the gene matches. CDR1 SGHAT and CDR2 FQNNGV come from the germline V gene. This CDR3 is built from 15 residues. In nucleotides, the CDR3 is TGTGCCAGCAGCTCACTAGCGGGAGCGGCTAATGAGCAGTTCTTC. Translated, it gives CASSSLAGAANEQFF. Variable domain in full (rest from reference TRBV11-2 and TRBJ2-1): EAGVAQSPRYKIIEKRQSVAFWCNPISGHATLYWYQQILGQGPKLLIQFQNNGVVDDSQLPKDRFSAERLKGVDSTLKIQPAKLEDSAVYLCASSSLAGAANEQFFGPGTRLTVL.

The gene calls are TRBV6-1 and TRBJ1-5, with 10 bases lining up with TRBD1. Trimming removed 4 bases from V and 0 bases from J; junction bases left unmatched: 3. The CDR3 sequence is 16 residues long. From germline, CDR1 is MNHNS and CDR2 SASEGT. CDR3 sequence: CASSVTGGNSNQPQHF. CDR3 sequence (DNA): TGTGCCAGCAGTGTGACAGGGGGCAATAGCAATCAGCCCCAGCATTTT.

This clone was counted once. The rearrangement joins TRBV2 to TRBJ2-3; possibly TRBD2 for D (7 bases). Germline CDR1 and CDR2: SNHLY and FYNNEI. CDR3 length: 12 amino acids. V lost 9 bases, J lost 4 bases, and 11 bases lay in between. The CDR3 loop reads CARKGGSDTQYF. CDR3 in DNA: TGTGCCAGAAAGGGGGGGTCAGATACGCAGTATTTT. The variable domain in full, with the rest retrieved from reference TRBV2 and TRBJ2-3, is EPEVTQTPSHQVTQMGQEVILRCVPISNHLYFYWYRQILGQKVEFLVSFYNNEISEKSEIFDDQFSVERPDGSNFTLKIRSTKLEDSAMYFCARKGGSDTQYFGPGTRLTVL.

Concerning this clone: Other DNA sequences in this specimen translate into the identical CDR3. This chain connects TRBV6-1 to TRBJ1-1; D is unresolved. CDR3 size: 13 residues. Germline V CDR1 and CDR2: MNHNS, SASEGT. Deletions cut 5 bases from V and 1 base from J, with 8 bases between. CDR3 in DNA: TGTGCCAGCAGTCGAATTAAGAACACTGAAGCTTTCTTT. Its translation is CASSRIKNTEAFF.

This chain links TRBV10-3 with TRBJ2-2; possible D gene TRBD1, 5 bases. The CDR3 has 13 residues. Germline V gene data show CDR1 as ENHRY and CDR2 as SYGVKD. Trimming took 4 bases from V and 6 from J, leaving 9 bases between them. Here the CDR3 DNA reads TGTGCCATCAGTGTTGAAGGGGCCGGGGAGCTGTTTTTT. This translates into CAISVEGAGELFF.

The CDR3 sequence: CSVEDLRTSGLWETQYF. The CDR3 DNA sequence: TGCAGCGTTGAAGATCTGCGGACTAGCGGCTTGTGGGAGACCCAGTACTTC. This chain links TRBV29-1 with TRBJ2-5; TRBD2 matches at 10 bases. The CDR3 loop spans 17 amino acids. Germline V gene lookup returns CDR1 SQVTM and CDR2 ANQGSEA. Trimming took 0 bases from V and 5 from J; bases not matched to a gene: 12.

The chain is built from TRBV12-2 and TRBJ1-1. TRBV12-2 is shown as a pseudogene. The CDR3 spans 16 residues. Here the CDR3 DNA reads TGTGCAAGTCGCTCCGATGGACGGGGAAAAAACACTGAAGCTTTCTTT. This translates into CASRSDGRGKNTEAFF.

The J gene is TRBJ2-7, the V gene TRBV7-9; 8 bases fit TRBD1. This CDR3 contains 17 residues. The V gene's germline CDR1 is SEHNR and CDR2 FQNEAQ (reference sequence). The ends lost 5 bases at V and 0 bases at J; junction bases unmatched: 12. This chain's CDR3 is CASSPIQGAIASYEQYF. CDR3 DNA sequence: TGTGCCAGCAGCCCCATTCAGGGGGCAATTGCCTCCTACGAGCAGTACTTC.

The CDR3 DNA follows: TGTGCCAGTAGTATAGGGGACGGGAATAGCAATCAGCCCCAGCATTTT. Translating gives CASSIGDGNSNQPQHF. The gene calls are TRBV19 and TRBJ1-5; D may be TRBD1 (5 bases). The length of the CDR3 is 16 residues. The germline V gene has CDR1 LNHDA and CDR2 SQIVND (reference sequence). Between the trimmed V and J ends, which lost 1 base and 0 bases, there was a span of 10 bases.

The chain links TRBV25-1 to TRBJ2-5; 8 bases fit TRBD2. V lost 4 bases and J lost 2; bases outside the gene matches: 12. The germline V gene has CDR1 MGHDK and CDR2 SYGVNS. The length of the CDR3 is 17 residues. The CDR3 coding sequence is TGTGCCAGCAGTGGGCTAGCGGGTCACGGCCTTCAAGAGACCCAGTACTTC. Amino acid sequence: CASSGLAGHGLQETQYF.

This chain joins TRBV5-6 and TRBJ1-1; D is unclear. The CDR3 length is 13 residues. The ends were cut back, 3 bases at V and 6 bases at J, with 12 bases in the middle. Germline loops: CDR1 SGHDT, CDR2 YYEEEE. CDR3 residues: CASSYRGGAEAFF. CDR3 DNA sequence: TGTGCCAGCAGCTACCGTGGTGGTGCTGAAGCTTTCTTT.

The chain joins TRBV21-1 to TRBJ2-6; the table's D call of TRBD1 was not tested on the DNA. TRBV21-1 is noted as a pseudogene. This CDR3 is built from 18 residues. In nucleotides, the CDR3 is TGTGCCAGCAGCTCCCGGGACAACAACCTTCTCTGGGCCAACGTCCTGACTTTC. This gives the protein CASSSRDNNLLWANVLTF.

CDR3 sequence reads: CASSPAYGYTF. The CDR3 DNA follows: TGTGCCAGCTCTCCCGCCTATGGCTACACCTTC. The chain carries TRBV30 and TRBJ1-2, with D hard to call. The CDR3 totals 11 residues. Germline V gives CDR1 GTSNPN, CDR2 SVGIG (reference sequence). The ends were cut back, 8 bases at V and 4 bases at J, with 11 bases in the middle.

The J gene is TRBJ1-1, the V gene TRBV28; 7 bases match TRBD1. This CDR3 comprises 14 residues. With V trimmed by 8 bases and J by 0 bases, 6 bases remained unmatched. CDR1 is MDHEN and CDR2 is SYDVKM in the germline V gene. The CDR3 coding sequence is TGTGCCAGCCGAAAGGGACAGATGAACACTGAAGCTTTCTTT. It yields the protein CASRKGQMNTEAFF. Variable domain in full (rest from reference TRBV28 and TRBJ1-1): DVKVTQSSRYLVKRTGEKVFLECVQDMDHENMFWYRQDPGLGLRLIYFSYDVKMKEKGDIPEGYSVSREKKERFSLILESASTNQTSMYLCASRKGQMNTEAFFGQGTRLTVV.

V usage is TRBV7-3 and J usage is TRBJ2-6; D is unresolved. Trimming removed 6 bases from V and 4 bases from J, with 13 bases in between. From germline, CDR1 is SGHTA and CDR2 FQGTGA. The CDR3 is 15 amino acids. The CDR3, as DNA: TGTGCCAGCAGACTCGACCCACTGGGGGCCAACGTCCTGACTTTC. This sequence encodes CASRLDPLGANVLTF.

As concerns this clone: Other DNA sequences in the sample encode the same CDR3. The CDR3: CASSLSGETEAFF. CDR3 bases: TGCGCCAGCAGCTTGTCAGGGGAAACTGAAGCTTTCTTT. V and J are TRBV5-1 and TRBJ1-1, with a possible D match to TRBD1 (6 bases). The V gene's germline CDR1 is SGHRS and CDR2 YFSETQ. The V and J ends lost 1 base and 5 bases respectively, with 9 bases between them. The CDR3 contains 13 residues.

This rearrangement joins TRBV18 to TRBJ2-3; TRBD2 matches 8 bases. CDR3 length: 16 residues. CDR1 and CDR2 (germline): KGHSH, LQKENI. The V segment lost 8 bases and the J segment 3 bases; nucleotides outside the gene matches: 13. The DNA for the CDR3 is TGTGCCAGCCAATCACGTCTACGGGAGGGGACAGATACGCAGTATTTT. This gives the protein CASQSRLREGTDTQYF.

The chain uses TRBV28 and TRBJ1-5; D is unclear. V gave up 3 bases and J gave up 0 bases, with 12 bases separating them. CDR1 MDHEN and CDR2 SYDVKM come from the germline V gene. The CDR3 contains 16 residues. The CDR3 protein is CASSFVSVYSNQPQHF. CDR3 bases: TGTGCCAGCAGTTTTGTCAGTGTTTATAGCAATCAGCCCCAGCATTTT.

This chain's CDR3 is CASSLVLAGDNEQFF. The CDR3 coding sequence is TGCGCCAGCAGCTTAGTACTAGCGGGAGACAATGAGCAGTTCTTC. The gene calls are TRBV5-1 and TRBJ2-1, with 11 bases aligning to TRBD2. The CDR3 spans 15 residues. Trimming cost V 2 bases and J 5 bases; bases outside gene matches: 3. Germline assignment: CDR1 SGHRS and CDR2 YFSETQ.

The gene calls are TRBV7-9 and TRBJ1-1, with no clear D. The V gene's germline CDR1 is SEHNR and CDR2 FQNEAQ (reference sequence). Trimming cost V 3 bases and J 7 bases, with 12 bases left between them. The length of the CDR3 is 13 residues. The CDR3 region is CASSFPQAGEAFF. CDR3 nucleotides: TGTGCCAGCAGCTTTCCCCAGGCCGGTGAAGCTTTCTTT.

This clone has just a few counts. CDR3 in DNA: TGTGCCAGCAGCGTAGGACAGCCGGGGCTCTCCGAGCAGTACTTC. This translates into CASSVGQPGLSEQYF. The V gene is TRBV9, the J gene TRBJ2-7; D is perhaps TRBD1 or TRBD2 (5 bases each). Germline CDR1 reads SGDLS; CDR2 reads YYNGEE. This CDR3 spans 15 amino acids. V shed 0 bases and J shed 6 bases, with 16 bases lying between them.

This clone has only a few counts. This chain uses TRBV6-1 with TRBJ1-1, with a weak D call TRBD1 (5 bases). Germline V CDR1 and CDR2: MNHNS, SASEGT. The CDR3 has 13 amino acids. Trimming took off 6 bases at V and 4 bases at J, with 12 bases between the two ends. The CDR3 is CASSTGTTTEAFF. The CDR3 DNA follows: TGTGCCAGCAGCACCGGGACCACCACTGAAGCTTTCTTT.